A selection of T cell receptor beta chains follows, all from one sample in a study of T cells in localized non-small cell lung cancer. Sequencing used immunoSEQ multiplex PCR; TCRdb keeps in-frame clones, though not all of them. The data hold about 70,000 clones, with less than 85% observed a single time. This sample comprised peripheral blood, obtained before any cancer treatment. These receptors were obtained from a female donor aged 60 or older with stage I lung adenocarcinoma. Both conserved end residues are part of each CDR3. The D gene is left open where the match is weak. A clone size is listed for some rows: how often the clone was seen (once, few, many), or a class if it is expanded.

J gene	D gene	V gene	clone size	CDR3 DNA	CDR3 protein
TRBJ2-5	-	TRBV10-1	-	TGCGCCAGCAGTGAGAGCAGGGATGAGACCCAGTACTTC	CASSESRDETQYF
TRBJ1-4	-	TRBV2	-	TGTGCCAGCAGTGGGGGGCCGCGTTTCGGACTGTTTTTT	CASSGGPRFGLFF
TRBJ1-2	-	TRBV21-1	-	TGTGCCAGCAGCAAAGTTCCGGCGCAGGGGGGTCCGCGTGGCTACACCTTC	CASSKVPAQGGPRGYTF
TRBJ1-2	-	TRBV9	-	TGTGCCAGCAGCAGTAACAGTAACTATGGCTACACCTTC	CASSSNSNYGYTF
TRBJ1-5	-	TRBV19	once	TGTGCCAGTACCCGCAGCGGGGGCAATCAGCCCCAGCATTTT	CASTRSGGNQPQHF
TRBJ2-5	-	TRBV18	-	TGTGCCAGCTCACCACCGGGAGGAAACGGGGAGACCCAGTACTTC	CASSPPGGNGETQYF
TRBJ2-2	-	TRBV9	-	TGTGCCAGCAGCGTAGAAGTGTCCGGGGAGCTGTTTTTT	CASSVEVSGELFF
TRBJ1-4	-	TRBV7-9	-	TGTGCCAGCAGCCTACAGTGGAGTAATGAAAAACTGTTTTTT	CASSLQWSNEKLFF
TRBJ1-5	-	TRBV7-2	-	TGTGCCAGCAGCATAAGCGGGGCAGGGAGATATCAGCCCCAGCATTTT	CASSISGAGRYQPQHF
TRBJ2-3	-	TRBV7-9	-	TGTGCCAGCAGCTTAGCCGACGTGGAGGGGAATACGCAGTATTTT	CASSLADVEGNTQYF
TRBJ2-7	-	TRBV5-1	-	TGCGCCAGCAGCTTGGCCATGAGCAGAGCCTACGAGCAGTACTTC	CASSLAMSRAYEQYF
TRBJ2-7	-	TRBV7-2	-	TGTGCCAGCAGCTTAACTCCTGACCTATCCTACGAGCAGTACTTC	CASSLTPDLSYEQYF
TRBJ2-1	TRBD2	TRBV7-6	-	TGTGCCAGCAGCCCTAGCGGGGGGGCCTACAATGAGCAGTTCTTC	CASSPSGGAYNEQFF
TRBJ1-5	-	TRBV7-3	-	TGTGCCAGCAGCCTCGAAAGGGGACAACCCCAGCATTTT	CASSLERGQPQHF
TRBJ2-7	TRBD2	TRBV7-8	few	TGTGCCAGCAGCTTAGACTCAATAGGGCGGGGGAGCTCCTACGAGCAGTACTTC	CASSLDSIGRGSSYEQYF
TRBJ2-5	TRBD1	TRBV9	-	TGTGCCAGCAGCCGTGACAGGGGAGAGACCCAGTACTTC	CASSRDRGETQYF
TRBJ1-1	-	TRBV6-5	-	TGTGCCTGCTGCGGGACGCTTAACACTGAAGCTTTCTTT	CACCGTLNTEAFF
TRBJ1-6	-	TRBV4-2	-	TGTGCCAGCAGCTTGGTATTGGCAGGAATAGGGAGTTCACCCCTCCACTTT	CASSLVLAGIGSSPLHF
TRBJ1-2	TRBD1	TRBV19	-	TGTGCCAGTAGTATGGGACAGGCGGTCTATGGCTACACCTTC	CASSMGQAVYGYTF
TRBJ1-3	-	TRBV27	-	TGTGCCAGCAGTTTAAATACTTGGGGAGGCACCATATATTTT	CASSLNTWGGTIYF
TRBJ2-5	-	TRBV5-1	-	TGCGCCAGCAGCTTGGGGGGAGTGCCACAAGAGACCCAGTACTTC	CASSLGGVPQETQYF
TRBJ1-2	-	TRBV7-9	-	TGTGCCAGCAGCCCGGAGCCAGGGGACCTGGGGGATGGCTACACCTTC	CASSPEPGDLGDGYTF
TRBJ2-5	-	TRBV28	once	TGTGCCAGCAGTTCCCCTAGTATCTGGGGGGAGACCCAGTACTTC	CASSSPSIWGETQYF
TRBJ2-7	-	TRBV9	-	TGTGCCAGCAGCTTCGGACAATCCTACGAGCAGTACTTC	CASSFGQSYEQYF
TRBJ2-7	TRBD1	TRBV19	few	TGTGCCAGTAGTATTGGCCCCCTGTTTACCGGGACAGGGGGTCTCTACGAGCAGTACTTC	CASSIGPLFTGTGGLYEQYF
TRBJ2-7	-	TRBV21-1	-	TGTGCCAGCGGAAGGTATCAAGACAGGAGCGCCTACGAGCAGTACTTC	CASGRYQDRSAYEQYF
TRBJ2-1	-	TRBV19	few	TGTGCCAGTAGTACCCGGACAGCTCAAGGGCAGTTCTTC	CASSTRTAQGQFF
TRBJ2-7	-	TRBV19	medium-sized	TGTGCCAGTAGTATTGCGGGTCACGAGCAGTACTTC	CASSIAGHEQYF
TRBJ2-2	-	TRBV13	-	TGTGCCAGCAGCCCCCTGGGGGGGGAGCTGTTTTTT	CASSPLGGELFF
TRBJ1-5	TRBD1	TRBV2	once	TGTGCCAGCAGCCTGAACAGGGGAAGCAATCAGCCCCAGCATTTT	CASSLNRGSNQPQHF
TRBJ2-7	TRBD2	TRBV14	-	TGTGCCAGCAGCCGTACTAGCGGTAACTACGAGCAGTACTTC	CASSRTSGNYEQYF
TRBJ2-5	TRBD2	TRBV4-2	-	TGTGCCAGCAGCCAAGATAGTGCGGGAGGGGGAGAGACCCAGTACTTC	CASSQDSAGGGETQYF
TRBJ2-2	TRBD1	TRBV2	-	TGTGCCAGCAGTAAGGACAGGGGGCGGACCGGGGAGCTGTTTTTT	CASSKDRGRTGELFF
TRBJ2-7	TRBD1	TRBV28	-	TGTGCCAGCAGTCAGAGGACAGGGCAGTACGAGCAGTACTTC	CASSQRTGQYEQYF
TRBJ2-4	-	TRBV1	once	TGCACCAGCCCCGCGGTAGCGGGAGGGCCGAACATTCAGTACTTC	CTSPAVAGGPNIQYF
TRBJ2-1	-	TRBV4-3	few	TGCGCCAGCAGCCAAGATGTTGGAGCGGGTGCATACAATGAGCAGTTCTTC	CASSQDVGAGAYNEQFF
TRBJ1-1	-	TRBV4-1	-	TGCGCCAGCACCAGAACGGTAGGGGGGTACCAGAACACTGAAGCTTTCTTT	CASTRTVGGYQNTEAFF
TRBJ2-5	-	TRBV7-2	-	TGTGCCAGCAGCTCCTATACCAGGGGCAGAGAGACCCAGTACTTC	CASSSYTRGRETQYF
TRBJ2-7	TRBD2	TRBV13	-	TGTGCCAGCAGCTTAGGGCGGGAGGGTTACGAGCAGTACTTC	CASSLGREGYEQYF
TRBJ2-7	TRBD1	TRBV23-1	once	TGCGCCAGCAGTCAATTAAAAGGACAGGGTCCCGACGAGCAGTACTTC	CASSQLKGQGPDEQYF
TRBJ2-7	-	TRBV6-5	-	TGTGCCAGCAGTTACTCGAGTCCAGGGCGGGTAAACGAGCAGTACTTC	CASSYSSPGRVNEQYF
TRBJ2-7	TRBD2	TRBV7-2	-	TGTGCCAGCAGCTTAACCTCGGGACTATCTCCCTACGAGCAGTACTTC	CASSLTSGLSPYEQYF
TRBJ1-1	-	TRBV11-3	-	TGTGCCAGCAGCTTAGGGGGAGACACGAACACTGAAGCTTTCTTT	CASSLGGDTNTEAFF
TRBJ2-1	TRBD2	TRBV5-5	-	TGTGCCAGCAGCTTCGGGGGGAATGAGCAGTTCTTC	CASSFGGNEQFF
TRBJ1-3	TRBD1	TRBV7-6	-	TGTGCCAGCAGCTTATCGGGACAGGGTCCCTCCTCTGGAAACACCATATATTTT	CASSLSGQGPSSGNTIYF
TRBJ2-5	-	TRBV6-6	few	TGTGCCAGCAGTTGGGGCCAAGAGACCCAGTACTTC	CASSWGQETQYF
TRBJ2-2	-	TRBV7-9	-	TGTGCCAGCAGCCCAGTTACCGGGGAGCTGTTTTTT	CASSPVTGELFF